The rows below give T cell receptor beta chains drawn from one sample of a study of blood T cell repertoires in COVID-19. Here immunoSEQ multiplex PCR was the method, and the copy in TCRdb shows in-frame clones only, minus some. The sample has over 150,000 clones, around four fifths seen once. Sequenced sample: peripheral blood. The receptors were sampled from a woman aged 80 or older with COVID-19, enrolled during active disease. CDR3s include the opening cysteine and the closing phenylalanine or tryptophan. Each record gives: clone size, D gene, V gene, J gene, CDR3 protein, CDR3 DNA. A D gene is named only where the DNA matches it firmly. Part of the rows lack a size; the others show once, few, many or a class for expanded clones.

clone size: .; D gene: TRBD1; V gene: TRBV11-2; J gene: TRBJ1-2; CDR3 protein: CASSSGQGDNGYTF; CDR3 DNA: TGTGCCAGCAGCTCGGGACAGGGGGATAATGGCTACACCTTC
clone size: .; D gene: .; V gene: TRBV21-1; J gene: TRBJ2-7; CDR3 protein: CASSPGTELYEQYF; CDR3 DNA: TGTGCCAGCAGCCCCGGGACAGAGCTTTACGAGCAGTACTTC
clone size: .; D gene: TRBD2; V gene: TRBV5-1; J gene: TRBJ2-5; CDR3 protein: CASSLRAGDGETQYF; CDR3 DNA: TGCGCCAGCAGCTTGAGGGCGGGAGATGGGGAGACCCAGTACTTC
clone size: .; D gene: TRBD1; V gene: TRBV9; J gene: TRBJ2-1; CDR3 protein: CASSVTVDRDGYNEQFF; CDR3 DNA: TGTGCCAGCAGCGTAACTGTAGACAGGGACGGCTACAATGAGCAGTTCTTC
clone size: .; D gene: TRBD2; V gene: TRBV5-1; J gene: TRBJ2-1; CDR3 protein: CASSLASGAYNEQFF; CDR3 DNA: TGCGCCAGCAGCTTGGCTAGCGGGGCGTACAATGAGCAGTTCTTC
clone size: .; D gene: .; V gene: TRBV27; J gene: TRBJ1-2; CDR3 protein: CASSQDRLGGYTF; CDR3 DNA: TGTGCCAGCAGCCAAGACAGGTTGGGTGGCTACACCTTC
clone size: .; D gene: TRBD2; V gene: TRBV7-9; J gene: TRBJ2-1; CDR3 protein: CASSLEYERDSYNEQFF; CDR3 DNA: TGTGCCAGCAGCTTAGAGTACGAGCGGGATTCCTACAATGAGCAGTTCTTC
clone size: .; D gene: .; V gene: TRBV12-5; J gene: TRBJ1-2; CDR3 protein: CASAPWAYGYTF; CDR3 DNA: TGTGCTAGTGCCCCTTGGGCTTATGGCTACACCTTC
clone size: .; D gene: TRBD2; V gene: TRBV5-4; J gene: TRBJ2-3; CDR3 protein: CASSLKRGARTDTQYF; CDR3 DNA: TGTGCCAGCAGTTTGAAGCGGGGGGCTCGCACAGATACGCAGTATTTT
clone size: .; D gene: .; V gene: TRBV19; J gene: TRBJ1-2; CDR3 protein: CASSMTGGNYGYTF; CDR3 DNA: TGTGCCAGTAGTATGACAGGCGGTAACTATGGCTACACCTTC
clone size: .; D gene: .; V gene: TRBV5-4; J gene: TRBJ2-1; CDR3 protein: CASSLVAGPYNEQFF; CDR3 DNA: TGTGCCAGCAGCTTGGTCGCAGGGCCCTACAATGAGCAGTTCTTC
clone size: .; D gene: .; V gene: TRBV27; J gene: TRBJ2-6; CDR3 protein: CASSLSEHSGANVLTF; CDR3 DNA: TGTGCCAGCAGTTTAAGTGAGCACTCTGGGGCCAACGTCCTGACTTTC
clone size: .; D gene: TRBD1; V gene: TRBV2; J gene: TRBJ1-1; CDR3 protein: CASRVTGANTEAFF; CDR3 DNA: TGTGCCAGCAGGGTGACAGGGGCGAACACTGAAGCTTTCTTT
clone size: .; D gene: TRBD1; V gene: TRBV10-3; J gene: TRBJ2-7; CDR3 protein: CAISIMDRGLYEQYF; CDR3 DNA: TGTGCCATCAGTATTATGGACAGGGGGCTCTACGAGCAGTACTTC
clone size: once; D gene: .; V gene: TRBV5-1; J gene: TRBJ1-1; CDR3 protein: CASSYREKDTEAFF; CDR3 DNA: TGCGCCAGCAGCTACAGGGAAAAAGACACTGAAGCTTTCTTT
clone size: .; D gene: TRBD1; V gene: TRBV3-1/TRBV3-2; J gene: TRBJ1-6; CDR3 protein: CASSQGTGMVPPLHF; CDR3 DNA: TGTGCCAGCAGTCAAGGGACAGGGATGGTACCACCCCTCCACTTT
clone size: .; D gene: .; V gene: TRBV10-3; J gene: TRBJ2-5; CDR3 protein: CAISALETQYF; CDR3 DNA: TGTGCCATCAGTGCTTTGGAGACCCAGTACTTC
clone size: once; D gene: .; V gene: TRBV27; J gene: TRBJ2-7; CDR3 protein: CASSPIGVRGEQYF; CDR3 DNA: TGTGCCAGCTCGCCTATCGGGGTGAGGGGGGAGCAGTACTTC
clone size: .; D gene: TRBD2; V gene: TRBV11-2; J gene: TRBJ2-2; CDR3 protein: CASRTREGFANTGELFF; CDR3 DNA: TGTGCCAGCAGAACCAGGGAGGGGTTCGCGAACACCGGGGAGCTGTTTTTT
clone size: .; D gene: TRBD1; V gene: TRBV18; J gene: TRBJ1-1; CDR3 protein: CASSPVDREVAAFF; CDR3 DNA: TGTGCCAGCTCACCAGTTGACAGGGAGGTTGCAGCTTTCTTT
clone size: .; D gene: TRBD2; V gene: TRBV10-3; J gene: TRBJ2-5; CDR3 protein: CAISEPGLAGGKGSGETQYF; CDR3 DNA: TGTGCCATCAGTGAGCCGGGACTAGCGGGGGGGAAGGGGTCGGGAGAGACCCAGTACTTC
clone size: .; D gene: .; V gene: TRBV27; J gene: TRBJ2-6; CDR3 protein: CASSLFRAGANVLTF; CDR3 DNA: TGTGCCAGCAGTTTATTCAGGGCTGGGGCCAACGTCCTGACTTTC
clone size: .; D gene: TRBD2; V gene: TRBV4-1; J gene: TRBJ2-3; CDR3 protein: CASSQIGTSGARTDTQYF; CDR3 DNA: TGCGCCAGCAGCCAGATAGGGACTAGCGGGGCCCGCACAGATACGCAGTATTTT
clone size: .; D gene: .; V gene: TRBV18; J gene: TRBJ2-7; CDR3 protein: CASSPRISGGSEQYF; CDR3 DNA: TGTGCCAGCTCACCACGGATCTCTGGGGGGTCCGAGCAGTACTTC
clone size: .; D gene: .; V gene: TRBV2; J gene: TRBJ2-6; CDR3 protein: CASRSGEVNVLTF; CDR3 DNA: TGTGCCAGCAGGTCGGGGGAGGTCAACGTCCTGACTTTC
clone size: .; D gene: .; V gene: TRBV6-6; J gene: TRBJ2-7; CDR3 protein: CASSYAAAYEQYF; CDR3 DNA: TGTGCCAGCAGTTACGCGGCAGCCTACGAGCAGTACTTC
clone size: .; D gene: TRBD1; V gene: TRBV6-2/TRBV6-3; J gene: TRBJ2-2; CDR3 protein: CASSAGTGDFTGELFF; CDR3 DNA: TGTGCCAGCAGTGCCGGGACAGGGGATTTCACCGGGGAGCTGTTTTTT
clone size: .; D gene: .; V gene: TRBV5-1; J gene: TRBJ2-7; CDR3 protein: CASSLQLTGIYEQYF; CDR3 DNA: TGCGCCAGCAGCTTGCAGTTGACAGGAATCTACGAGCAGTACTTC
clone size: .; D gene: .; V gene: TRBV18; J gene: TRBJ1-1; CDR3 protein: CASSPETTEAFF; CDR3 DNA: TGTGCCAGCTCACCGGAGACGACTGAAGCTTTCTTT
clone size: .; D gene: .; V gene: TRBV2; J gene: TRBJ2-7; CDR3 protein: CASSEGGYEQYF; CDR3 DNA: TGTGCCAGCAGTGAGGGGGGCTACGAGCAGTACTTC
clone size: once; D gene: TRBD1; V gene: TRBV19; J gene: TRBJ1-1; CDR3 protein: CASRTQGAVAEAFF; CDR3 DNA: TGTGCCAGTAGGACTCAGGGGGCGGTCGCTGAAGCTTTCTTT
clone size: .; D gene: .; V gene: TRBV12-1; J gene: TRBJ1-5; CDR3 protein: CASSLGTGPSNQPQHF; CDR3 DNA: TGTGCCAGCAGCTTGGGGACAGGTCCTAGCAATCAGCCCCAGCATTTT
clone size: .; D gene: .; V gene: TRBV7-9; J gene: TRBJ1-3; CDR3 protein: CASSLKGGTGNTIYF; CDR3 DNA: TGTGCCAGCAGCCTGAAGGGGGGGACTGGAAACACCATATATTTT
clone size: .; D gene: .; V gene: TRBV15; J gene: TRBJ1-2; CDR3 protein: CATSRDRGSYYGYTF; CDR3 DNA: TGTGCCACCAGCAGAGACCGGGGATCGTATTATGGCTACACCTTC
clone size: .; D gene: .; V gene: TRBV4-3; J gene: TRBJ2-6; CDR3 protein: CASSQEHLIPGANVLTF; CDR3 DNA: TGCGCCAGCAGCCAAGAGCACCTAATCCCTGGGGCCAACGTCCTGACTTTC
clone size: .; D gene: TRBD1; V gene: TRBV3-1/TRBV3-2; J gene: TRBJ1-2; CDR3 protein: CASSQGQGAGYGYTF; CDR3 DNA: TGTGCCAGCAGCCAAGGACAGGGGGCTGGCTATGGCTACACCTTC
clone size: once; D gene: TRBD2; V gene: TRBV7-9; J gene: TRBJ2-7; CDR3 protein: CASSPRLAGVTYEQYF; CDR3 DNA: TGTGCCAGCAGCCCCCGACTAGCGGGAGTAACCTACGAGCAGTACTTC
clone size: .; D gene: .; V gene: TRBV7-5; J gene: TRBJ2-7; CDR3 protein: CARSHREGDSYEQYF; CDR3 DNA: TGTGCCAGAAGCCACCGGGAGGGGGACTCCTACGAGCAGTACTTC
clone size: once; D gene: .; V gene: TRBV12-3/TRBV12-4; J gene: TRBJ2-1; CDR3 protein: CASPSGGWSEQFF; CDR3 DNA: TGTGCCAGCCCGTCGGGGGGCTGGAGTGAGCAGTTCTTC
clone size: once; D gene: .; V gene: TRBV7-2; J gene: TRBJ1-1; CDR3 protein: CASSLVSGTEAFF; CDR3 DNA: TGTGCCAGCAGCTTAGTTTCGGGCACTGAAGCTTTCTTT
clone size: .; D gene: .; V gene: TRBV5-4; J gene: TRBJ1-6; CDR3 protein: CASSLEGRGSPLHF; CDR3 DNA: TGTGCCAGCAGCTTGGAGGGAAGGGGGTCACCCCTCCACTTT
clone size: .; D gene: TRBD2; V gene: TRBV15; J gene: TRBJ2-7; CDR3 protein: CATSRDPGGDYEQYF; CDR3 DNA: TGTGCCACCAGCAGAGATCCGGGGGGGGACTACGAGCAGTACTTC
clone size: .; D gene: TRBD2; V gene: TRBV28; J gene: TRBJ2-7; CDR3 protein: CASISSGNSYEQYF; CDR3 DNA: TGTGCCAGCATCTCAAGCGGGAACTCCTACGAGCAGTACTTC
clone size: .; D gene: TRBD1; V gene: TRBV5-1; J gene: TRBJ1-1; CDR3 protein: CASSTTGMNTEAFF; CDR3 DNA: TGCGCCAGCAGCACGACAGGGATGAACACTGAAGCTTTCTTT
clone size: once; D gene: .; V gene: TRBV30; J gene: TRBJ1-6; CDR3 protein: CAWNRALSSYNSPLHF; CDR3 DNA: TGTGCCTGGAACAGGGCGTTAAGCTCCTATAATTCACCCCTCCACTTT
clone size: .; D gene: TRBD1; V gene: TRBV30; J gene: TRBJ1-5; CDR3 protein: CAWSDRGNQPQHF; CDR3 DNA: TGTGCCTGGAGTGACAGGGGTAATCAGCCCCAGCATTTT
clone size: .; D gene: TRBD2; V gene: TRBV4-1; J gene: TRBJ2-3; CDR3 protein: CASSQEGGRGDTQYF; CDR3 DNA: TGCGCCAGCAGCCAAGAAGGAGGGAGGGGAGATACGCAGTATTTT
clone size: .; D gene: .; V gene: TRBV3-1/TRBV3-2; J gene: TRBJ1-6; CDR3 protein: CASSQDLFRGRTESSYNSPLHF; CDR3 DNA: TGTGCCAGCAGCCAAGATCTTTTTCGAGGGAGGACCGAAAGCTCCTATAATTCACCCCTCCACTTT
clone size: .; D gene: TRBD2; V gene: TRBV24-1; J gene: TRBJ2-3; CDR3 protein: CATSPSGGAGDTQYF; CDR3 DNA: TGTGCCACCAGTCCTAGCGGGGGGGCTGGAGATACGCAGTATTTT
clone size: .; D gene: TRBD1; V gene: TRBV5-1; J gene: TRBJ1-2; CDR3 protein: CASSWGTGGYGYTF; CDR3 DNA: TGCGCCAGCAGCTGGGGGACAGGGGGCTATGGCTACACCTTC
clone size: .; D gene: .; V gene: TRBV11-2; J gene: TRBJ2-7; CDR3 protein: CASSKSSYEQYF; CDR3 DNA: TGTGCCAGCAGCAAGAGCTCCTACGAGCAGTACTTC
clone size: .; D gene: TRBD2; V gene: TRBV7-9; J gene: TRBJ2-3; CDR3 protein: CASTVSGSGSDTQYF; CDR3 DNA: TGTGCCAGCACCGTTAGCGGGAGTGGATCAGATACGCAGTATTTT
clone size: .; D gene: TRBD1; V gene: TRBV27; J gene: TRBJ1-4; CDR3 protein: CASSSQGGGEKLFF; CDR3 DNA: TGTGCCAGCAGTTCACAGGGGGGAGGCGAAAAACTGTTTTTT
clone size: .; D gene: TRBD1; V gene: TRBV6-5; J gene: TRBJ1-2; CDR3 protein: CASTGRGGAIYGYTF; CDR3 DNA: TGTGCCAGCACCGGCAGAGGGGGCGCGATATATGGCTACACCTTC
clone size: .; D gene: .; V gene: TRBV5-1; J gene: TRBJ1-1; CDR3 protein: CASSLNRVAEAFF; CDR3 DNA: TGCGCCAGCAGCTTAAACAGGGTAGCCGAAGCTTTCTTT
clone size: .; D gene: TRBD1; V gene: TRBV7-6; J gene: TRBJ1-6; CDR3 protein: CASSALGDRGANSPLHF; CDR3 DNA: TGTGCCAGCAGCGCCTTGGGGGACAGGGGGGCTAATTCACCCCTCCACTTT
clone size: .; D gene: .; V gene: TRBV10-3; J gene: TRBJ1-1; CDR3 protein: CAIREVGERYTEAFF; CDR3 DNA: TGTGCCATCAGGGAGGTCGGGGAGCGGTACACTGAAGCTTTCTTT